These T cell receptor beta chains were read from a single sample in a study of blood T cell repertoires in COVID-19. Profiled with immunoSEQ multiplex PCR; TCRdb holds only in-frame clones, not every one. The sample yields roughly 120,000 clones, 78% seen once. The sample taken for sequencing was peripheral blood. Receptors were obtained from a man in his 70s with acute or convalescent COVID-19. Both conserved end residues are part of each CDR3. The order of the fields is D gene, clone size, V gene, J gene, CDR3 DNA, CDR3 protein. A D gene is named only where the DNA matches it firmly. Clone size is stated in some rows and not others, as once, few, many or a class when expanded.

.	.	TRBV6-6	TRBJ2-2	TGTGCCACCTCCACAGGGAACACCGGGGAGCTGTTTTTT	CATSTGNTGELFF
.	.	TRBV4-2	TRBJ1-1	TGTGCCAGCAGCTTCACAGGGAACACTGAAGCTTTCTTT	CASSFTGNTEAFF
.	.	TRBV11-3	TRBJ2-7	TGTGCCAGCAGCTTAGGTGCAGGGGTCTACGAGCAGTACTTC	CASSLGAGVYEQYF
TRBD1	.	TRBV5-1	TRBJ1-2	TGCGCCAGCGGGGAGCCGGGACAGGGGGATGGCTACACCTTC	CASGEPGQGDGYTF
TRBD1	.	TRBV2	TRBJ2-6	TGTGCCAGCAGTGGCGACAGGGTGATAGTAGGTGGGGCCAACGTCCTGACTTTC	CASSGDRVIVGGANVLTF
TRBD1	.	TRBV18	TRBJ1-4	TGTGCCAGCTCACTGGACAGGGCTGGTGAAAAACTGTTTTTT	CASSLDRAGEKLFF
.	.	TRBV7-3	TRBJ1-1	TGTGCCAGCAGCCCGGACTCGAACACTGAAGCTTTCTTT	CASSPDSNTEAFF
.	.	TRBV3-1/TRBV3-2	TRBJ1-2	TGTGCCAGCAGCCACCTTGGACAAAACTATGGCTACACCTTC	CASSHLGQNYGYTF
TRBD1	few	TRBV25-1	TRBJ1-5	TGTGCCAGCAGTGCCGACAGGGACGGCAATCAGCCCCAGCATTTT	CASSADRDGNQPQHF
.	.	TRBV9	TRBJ1-2	TGTGCCAGCAGCCCCTCCCTCGGGGGACACTATGGCTACACCTTC	CASSPSLGGHYGYTF
TRBD1	.	TRBV4-2	TRBJ1-2	TGTGCCAGCAGCCATCCGGGACAGGGGGCGGATGGCTACACCTTC	CASSHPGQGADGYTF
.	.	TRBV9	TRBJ1-1	TGTGCCAGCAGCGTAATGGGGGCATCGAACACTGAAGCTTTCTTT	CASSVMGASNTEAFF
.	.	TRBV27	TRBJ2-1	TGTGCCAGCAGTTCCAGGGGATCCTACAATGAGCAGTTCTTC	CASSSRGSYNEQFF
TRBD1	.	TRBV5-1	TRBJ2-3	TGCGCCAGCAGCTTGGAACAGGGGTTTTTGCAGTATTTT	CASSLEQGFLQYF
.	.	TRBV4-3	TRBJ1-1	TGCGCCAGCAGCCAATTCTTATCGGGGGGATCAGACACTGAAGCTTTCTTT	CASSQFLSGGSDTEAFF
TRBD1	.	TRBV5-1	TRBJ1-4	TGCGCCAGCAGCTTAGGGACAGCGAGTAATGAAAAACTGTTTTTT	CASSLGTASNEKLFF
.	.	TRBV2	TRBJ1-2	TGTGCCAGCAGTGGCGGTTCCCTACGGGGCTACACCTTC	CASSGGSLRGYTF
TRBD1	.	TRBV6-5	TRBJ1-4	TGTGCCAGCAGCCCGACAGGGGGCTTCAAAAAACTGTTTTTT	CASSPTGGFKKLFF
.	.	TRBV6-5	TRBJ2-3	TGTGCCAGCAGTTACCCCCGACCAGGGGCCCCAGATACGCAGTATTTT	CASSYPRPGAPDTQYF
.	.	TRBV12-3/TRBV12-4	TRBJ1-5	TGTGCCAGCAGCCCCTTTTTATCCCAGCCCCAGCATTTT	CASSPFLSQPQHF
.	.	TRBV10-3	TRBJ1-2	TGTGCCATCAGTGTCTCCTATGGCTACACCTTC	CAISVSYGYTF
TRBD1	.	TRBV18	TRBJ1-1	TGTGCCAGCTCACCGGGACAGGGGGCGAGAGGGACTGAAGCTTTCTTT	CASSPGQGARGTEAFF
TRBD2	.	TRBV4-3	TRBJ2-3	TGCGCCAGCAGCCAAGATCGGTACGCGGGGGAGCCTAGCACAGATACGCAGTATTTT	CASSQDRYAGEPSTDTQYF